What follows are 28 T cell receptor beta chains derived from one specimen sequenced in a study of T-cell reconstitution after alpha-beta-depleted transplantation in children. During its preparation, the TCRbeta library received unique molecular identifiers. TCRdb used MiXCR to reprocess the PCR reads, holding one entry per CDR3 protein. Among under 250,000 distinct CDR3 sequences, 5.5% to 7% were seen once, and the ten largest hold more than 5.5%. Sequences were derived from PBMCs, sampled before TCRalphabeta/CD19-depleted stem cell transplant. Every receptor here comes from a boy aged 2 to 10 with acute lymphoblastic leukemia, due to receive a stem cell transplant.

This clonotype was seen many times. The chain has TRBV6-1 and TRBJ2-7; maybe TRBD2 (5 bases). The CDR3 extends over 14 amino acids. Trimming shortened V by 7 bases and J by 1 base, and 14 bases separated the two germline ends. CDR1 is MNHNS and CDR2 is SASEGT in the germline V gene. The CDR3 loop is CASTDPRGSYEQYF. Here the CDR3 DNA reads TGTGCCAGCACCGACCCCCGGGGTTCCTACGAGCAGTACTTC.

The genes are TRBV10-2 and TRBJ2-3; 7 bases fit TRBD1. This CDR3 is 14 amino acids long. The V gene's germline CDR1 is WSHSY and CDR2 SAAADI. Losses at the gene ends were 8 bases for V and 5 bases for J; bases not matched to a gene: 10. The CDR3 DNA reads as TGCGCCAGCGCCCCCGGCAGGGGGAGAGATACGCAGTATTTT. Amino acid sequence: CASAPGRGRDTQYF.

This sequence joins TRBV6-2 or TRBV6-3 and TRBJ1-5; D not certain. This CDR3 has 13 residues. V was pared by 4 bases and J by 8 bases, with 12 bases between. The germline CDR1 and CDR2 sequences are MNHEY and SVGEGT. The CDR3 loop is CASSSSHVEPQHF. The CDR3 DNA is TGTGCCAGCAGTTCCTCCCATGTTGAGCCCCAGCATTTT.

In this sample, this clonotype turned up many times. The chain has TRBV12-3 or TRBV12-4 and TRBJ2-1; TRBD1 is a possible D gene (5 bases). V was clipped by 5 bases and J by 10 bases, with 12 bases between them. The length of the CDR3 is 12 residues. For the CDR3, the DNA is TGTGCCAGCAGTCCAAGATACAGGGAGCAGTTCTTC. This encodes CASSPRYREQFF.

This clonotype was seen at least ten times. The chain is built from TRBV28 and TRBJ2-1, with D possibly TRBD1 on 5 matching bases. The V gene lost 8 bases and the J gene lost 7 bases, with 15 bases spanning the gap. Germline V lookup: CDR1 MDHEN, CDR2 SYDVKM. The CDR3 is 13 residues long. CDR3 amino acids: CASYRQGENEQFF. The CDR3 DNA reads as TGTGCCAGCTACCGGCAGGGTGAGAATGAGCAGTTCTTC.

The sample holds many counts of this clonotype. This chain joins TRBV25-1 and TRBJ2-1; unclear D gene. The CDR3 runs to 15 residues. V lost 3 bases and J 0 bases, leaving 9 bases between the germline ends. The germline V gene encodes CDR1 MGHDK and CDR2 SYGVNS. The CDR3 coding sequence is TGTGCCAGCAGTGACCGCGGTAGCTCCTACAATGAGCAGTTCTTC. This translates into CASSDRGSSYNEQFF.

To note about this clonotype: Its ends do not fully match the called genes, so a read error is possible. V and J are TRBV7-7 and TRBJ1-1; possibly TRBD1 for D (6 bases). Germline V gene sequence: CDR1 SSHAT, CDR2 FNYEAQ (reference sequence). The CDR3 loop spans 14 amino acids. The CDR3 DNA sequence: TGTGCTAGCAGCCCAGGGGTTGGGGACACTGAAGCTTTCTTT. Amino acids: CASSPGVGDTEAFF.

This clonotype was seen ten or more times. The CDR3 region is CASRESGAPEQFF. CDR3 nucleotide sequence: TGTGCCAGCAGGGAATCAGGGGCCCCTGAGCAGTTCTTC. The genes are TRBV5-8 and TRBJ2-1; TRBD1 might be the D (6 bases). The CDR3 runs to 13 residues. The germline CDR1 and CDR2 sequences are SGHTS and YDEGEE. V shed 5 bases and J shed 9 bases, with 15 bases lying between them.

There are a few counts of this clonotype. The chain carries TRBV20-1 and TRBJ2-5; 7 bases match TRBD1. The CDR3 runs 15 residues. From germline, CDR1 is DFQATT and CDR2 SNEGSKA (reference sequence). V lost 5 bases and J lost 4; bases outside the gene matches: 13. This chain's CDR3 is CSAGARHDRVETQYF. The CDR3 DNA follows: TGCAGTGCTGGGGCACGACACGACAGGGTAGAGACCCAGTACTTC.

This clonotype was seen many times. The V gene is TRBV20-1, the J gene TRBJ2-1; 13 positions agree with TRBD2. Germline-derived CDR1 and CDR2 are DFQATT and SNEGSKA (reference sequence). The CDR3 is 19 residues long. After removal of 3 bases from V and 5 bases from J, the junction contained 16 bases not matched to a gene. CDR3 region: CSARRPGLAGFWNDNEQFF. DNA for the CDR3: TGCAGTGCTAGGAGACCGGGACTAGCGGGGTTCTGGAACGACAATGAGCAGTTCTTC.

This clonotype showed up many times. The chain links TRBV12-3 or TRBV12-4 to TRBJ1-5; D gene unclear. The CDR3 totals 13 residues. Trimming removed 5 bases at V and 7 bases at J, with 12 bases between. Written as DNA, the CDR3 is TGTGCCAGCAGTCCCTTGGGTGGGCAGCCCCAGCATTTT. Its translation is CASSPLGGQPQHF.

This clonotype was detected ten times or more. This rearrangement joins TRBV29-1 to TRBJ2-7; 9 nucleotides match TRBD2. Germline trimming cut 6 bases from V and 7 bases from J; bases unmatched to any gene: 13. This CDR3 region has 14 residues. CDR1 SQVTM and CDR2 ANQGSEA come from the germline V gene. The CDR3 DNA reads TGCAGCGTCGACCCCGGGACTAGCTTTGGAGAGCAGTACTTC. The encoded protein is CSVDPGTSFGEQYF.

This clonotype was picked up many times. The chain uses TRBV5-1 and TRBJ2-1; tentative D call: TRBD2 (5 bases). Trimming removed 1 base from V and 5 bases from J, with 22 bases in between. The CDR3 totals 18 residues. Germline V gives CDR1 SGHRS, CDR2 YFSETQ. CDR3 in DNA: TGCGCCAGCAGCTTGCCTGAGGAGGACCCTAACCCCCACAATGAGCAGTTCTTC. Translation gives CASSLPEEDPNPHNEQFF.

This clonotype was recorded many times. The chain joins TRBV20-1 to TRBJ2-1; 11 nucleotides match TRBD2. Trimming cost V 3 bases and J 7 bases; bases outside gene matches: 5. This CDR3 is built from 14 residues. From germline, CDR1 is DFQATT and CDR2 SNEGSKA (reference sequence). CDR3 DNA: TGCAGTGCTAGTGGGCTAGCGGGAGGAAATGAGCAGTTCTTC. It specifies CSASGLAGGNEQFF.

This clonotype showed up many times. The V call is TRBV5-4, the J call TRBJ2-4; D call uncertain. This CDR3 contains 14 residues. Germline CDR1 and CDR2: SGHNT and YYREEE (reference sequence). Trimming stripped 0 bases from V and 8 bases from J, with 12 bases between. CDR3 sequence reads: CASSLAGLDYIQYF. The CDR3 coding sequence is TGTGCCAGCAGCTTGGCTGGGTTGGATTACATTCAGTACTTC.

The sample holds many counts of this clonotype. The chain couples TRBV20-1 to TRBJ2-3; no clear D gene. Germline V gene data show CDR1 as DFQATT and CDR2 as SNEGSKA (reference sequence). CDR3 length: 15 residues. The V end was cut by 5 bases, the J end by 0 bases, with 15 bases between. CDR3 DNA sequence: TGCAGTGCTTCCCCCATGTCTTGGAGCACAGATACGCAGTATTTT. As protein: CSASPMSWSTDTQYF.

This clonotype was seen ten or more times. The rearrangement links TRBV29-1 to TRBJ1-2, with a tentative D call TRBD1 (6 bases). V lost 8 bases and J 4 bases, leaving 23 bases between the germline ends. The CDR3 is 15 residues long. CDR1 and CDR2 from the germline V gene are SQVTM and ANQGSEA. CDR3 sequence reads: CSIRGGAGFGYGYTF. The DNA for the CDR3 is TGCAGCATACGAGGGGGGGCAGGGTTCGGCTATGGCTACACCTTC.

This clonotype showed up many times. The chain combines TRBV4-1 with TRBJ1-2; 7 bases are shared with TRBD1. The V segment lost 0 bases and the J segment 5 bases; nucleotides outside the gene matches: 6. CDR3 length: 15 amino acids. Looked up from germline, CDR1 is MGHRA and CDR2 is YSYEKL. CDR3 DNA sequence: TGCGCCAGCAGCCAAGATGGACAGGTTCTTTATGGCTACACCTTC. Protein sequence: CASSQDGQVLYGYTF.

This clonotype appeared a few times. The J gene is TRBJ2-2, the V gene TRBV28; TRBD2 might be the D (6 bases). The germline V gene encodes CDR1 MDHEN and CDR2 SYDVKM. Between the trimmed V and J ends, which lost 6 bases and 0 bases, there was a span of 14 bases. The CDR3 runs to 16 residues. CDR3 sequence: CASSGPSVANTGELFF. CDR3 DNA: TGTGCCAGCAGCGGCCCTAGCGTCGCGAACACCGGGGAGCTGTTTTTT. Supplemented by reference TRBV28 and TRBJ2-2, the full variable domain reads DVKVTQSSRYLVKRTGEKVFLECVQDMDHENMFWYRQDPGLGLRLIYFSYDVKMKEKGDIPEGYSVSREKKERFSLILESASTNQTSMYLCASSGPSVANTGELFFGEGSRLTVL.

This clonotype occurred many times. The gene calls are TRBV28 and TRBJ2-1, with 10 bases fitting TRBD1. From germline, CDR1 is MDHEN and CDR2 SYDVKM. CDR3 size: 16 residues. J gave up 2 bases and V 5 bases, and 6 bases lay outside the gene matches. CDR3 sequence: CASSLPGQGTYNEQFF. The CDR3, as DNA: TGTGCCAGCAGTCTGCCGGGACAGGGGACCTACAATGAGCAGTTCTTC.

This clonotype was seen ten or more times. This chain links TRBV28 with TRBJ2-1; TRBD1 is a possible D gene (6 bases). Germline V CDR1 and CDR2: MDHEN, SYDVKM. Trimming stripped 1 base from V and 3 bases from J, with 10 bases between. The CDR3 sequence is 15 residues long. The DNA for the CDR3 is TGTGCCAGCAGTTTATATGGGGGCCACTACAATGAGCAGTTCTTC. Protein: CASSLYGGHYNEQFF.

This clonotype was observed at least ten times. The chain is built from TRBV10-3 and TRBJ2-5; possibly TRBD1 or TRBD2 for D (5 bases each). This CDR3 spans 14 amino acids. Trimming shortened V by 2 bases and J by 4 bases, and 11 bases separated the two germline ends. The germline CDR1 and CDR2 sequences are ENHRY and SYGVKD. DNA for the CDR3: TGTGCCATCAGTGAGGGGACGTTATTAGAGACCCAGTACTTC. It is translated as CAISEGTLLETQYF.

The V call is TRBV7-2, the J call TRBJ2-1, with TRBD1 as a possible D gene (6 bases). CDR3 length: 17 residues. Germline-derived CDR1 and CDR2 are SGHTA and FQGNSA. V lost 5 bases and J lost 0, with 17 bases in between. The chain's CDR3 is CASSTIRTGPSYNEQFF. CDR3 in DNA: TGTGCCAGCAGCACTATCCGCACAGGGCCCTCCTACAATGAGCAGTTCTTC.

This clonotype was detected ten times or more. This sequence joins TRBV29-1 and TRBJ2-7; 8 positions match TRBD2. After removal of 7 bases from V and 0 bases from J, the junction contained 11 bases not matched to a gene. Germline V gene data show CDR1 as SQVTM and CDR2 as ANQGSEA. The CDR3 runs to 15 residues. DNA of the CDR3: TGCAGCGCTGCCGGGGGGGAATTGAGCTCCTACGAGCAGTACTTC. It yields the protein CSAAGGELSSYEQYF.

Many counts were recorded for this clonotype. The rearrangement links TRBV11-3 to TRBJ2-5; 8 bases are shared with TRBD1. Losses at the gene ends were 5 bases for V and 7 bases for J; bases not matched to a gene: 6. The germline gives CDR1 SGHNT, CDR2 YENEEA. The length of the CDR3 is 13 residues. Here the CDR3 reads CASSPTGGRTQYF. CDR3 nucleotides: TGTGCCAGCAGCCCAACAGGGGGGAGGACCCAGTACTTC.

This clonotype was observed many times. J is TRBJ2-2 and V is TRBV5-1; D is undetermined. This CDR3 comprises 16 residues. The V end was cut by 2 bases, the J end by 0 bases, with 11 bases between. Germline-derived CDR1 and CDR2 are SGHRS and YFSETQ. CDR3 DNA: TGCGCCAGCAGCTTTAGGGCGGAACCGAACACCGGGGAGCTGTTTTTT. Translated: CASSFRAEPNTGELFF.

In this sample, this clonotype turned up many times. The chain is built from TRBV7-2 and TRBJ2-3, with unresolved D. The germline V and J ends were trimmed by 5 bases and 1 base, with 10 bases remaining between them. The CDR3 spans 14 residues. Per germline, CDR1 SGHTA and CDR2 FQGNSA. The CDR3 coding sequence is TGTGCCAGCAGCCGACGACGGGGCACAGATACGCAGTATTTT. Protein sequence: CASSRRRGTDTQYF. Complete variable domain (other parts from reference TRBV7-2 and TRBJ2-3): GAGVSQSPSNKVTEKGKDVELRCDPISGHTALYWYRQSLGQGLEFLIYFQGNSAPDKSGLPSDRFSAERTGGSVSTLTIQRTQQEDSAVYLCASSRRRGTDTQYFGPGTRLTVL.

This chain links TRBV7-2 with TRBJ2-7; TRBD1 or TRBD2 may be the D gene (6 bases each). The CDR3 consists of 16 residues. Germline CDR1 reads SGHTA; CDR2 reads FQGNSA. V gave up 4 bases and J gave up 7 bases, with 23 bases separating them. For the CDR3, the DNA is TGTGCCAGCAGCTCTCGACAGGCTGCGGGGATTCGGGAGCAGTACTTC. Encoded protein: CASSSRQAAGIREQYF.